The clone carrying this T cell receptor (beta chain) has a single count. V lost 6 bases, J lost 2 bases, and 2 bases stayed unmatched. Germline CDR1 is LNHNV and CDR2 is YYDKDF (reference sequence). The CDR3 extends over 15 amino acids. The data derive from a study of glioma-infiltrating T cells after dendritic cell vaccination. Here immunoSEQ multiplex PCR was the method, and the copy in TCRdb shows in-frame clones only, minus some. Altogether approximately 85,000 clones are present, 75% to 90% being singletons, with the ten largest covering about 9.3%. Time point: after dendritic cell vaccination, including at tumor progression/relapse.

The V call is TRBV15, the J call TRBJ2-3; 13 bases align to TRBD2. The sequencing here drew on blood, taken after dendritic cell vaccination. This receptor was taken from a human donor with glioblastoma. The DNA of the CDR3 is TGTGCCACCAGTGGGACTAGCGGGGCCACAGATACGCAGTATTTT. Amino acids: CATSGTSGATDTQYF.